One sample yielded the 14 T cell receptor beta chains listed below, sequenced in a study of blood T cell repertoires in COVID-19. The protocol was immunoSEQ multiplex PCR, while the TCRdb copy is restricted to in-frame clones and leaves out a portion. Of more than 80,000 clones listed, over 75% are singletons. Sequenced: peripheral blood. The receptor set was obtained from a woman between 65 and 79 years old with acute or convalescent COVID-19.

This chain uses TRBV5-3 with TRBJ2-3; 13 bases fit TRBD2. TRBV5-3 is noted as an ORF with a role that remains uncertain. The CDR3 extends over 17 amino acids. Trimming removed 4 bases from V and 2 bases from J; junction bases left unmatched: 7. The CDR3 sequence is CARSATSGGEITDTQYF. The DNA of the CDR3 is TGTGCCAGAAGCGCAACTAGCGGGGGGGAGATCACAGATACGCAGTATTTT.

A few counts support this clone. The V call is TRBV19, the J call TRBJ1-5; D is possibly TRBD1 (6 bases). CDR3 length equals 14 residues. With 5 bases removed from V and 7 bases from J, the gap between germline ends came to 15 bases. Germline V gives CDR1 LNHDA, CDR2 SQIVND (reference sequence). The CDR3 here is CASSPTPGVQPQHF. As DNA, the CDR3 is TGTGCCAGTAGTCCCACCCCAGGGGTCCAGCCCCAGCATTTT.

This rearrangement joins TRBV12-5 to TRBJ2-3, with a possible D match to TRBD1 (6 bases). The CDR3 loop spans 13 amino acids. The germline CDR1 and CDR2 sequences are LGHNT and FRNRAP. Trimming removed 6 bases from V and 4 bases from J, with 11 bases in between. CDR3 sequence (DNA): TGTGCTAGTGGATTACAGGGTTCAGATACGCAGTATTTT. This gives the protein CASGLQGSDTQYF.

The J gene is TRBJ2-7, the V gene TRBV19, with TRBD1 identical over 9 bases. Germline CDR1 and CDR2: LNHDA and SQIVND (reference sequence). The CDR3 is 13 residues long. Losses at the gene ends were 10 bases for V and 9 bases for J; bases not matched to a gene: 13. CDR3 sequence: CATHPGTGSWQYF. In nucleotides, the CDR3 is TGTGCCACCCACCCCGGGACAGGGTCATGGCAGTACTTC.

The chain carries TRBV7-9 and TRBJ1-2, with 9 bases aligning to TRBD1. The CDR3 covers 15 residues. Trimming cost V 10 bases and J 3 bases; bases outside gene matches: 12. The germline CDR1 and CDR2 sequences are SEHNR and FQNEAQ (reference sequence). The CDR3 reads CAIFYGDRAHYGYTF. The CDR3 DNA follows: TGTGCCATCTTCTACGGGGACAGGGCCCACTATGGCTACACCTTC.

The chain is built from TRBV5-1 and TRBJ2-5, with a weak D call TRBD2 (5 bases). V was cut by 0 bases and J by 5 bases, with 14 bases left in between. Germline V CDR1 and CDR2: SGHRS, YFSETQ. This CDR3 comprises 15 residues. For the CDR3, the DNA is TGCGCCAGCAGCTTGGCTGGGAGCTTTCAGGAGACCCAGTACTTC. Translated: CASSLAGSFQETQYF.

The gene calls are TRBV30 and TRBJ2-7, with a weak D call TRBD1 (5 bases). Trimming stripped 2 bases from V and 4 bases from J, with 12 bases between. The CDR3 has 13 residues. Germline CDR1 and CDR2: GTSNPN and SVGIG (reference sequence). CDR3 nucleotides: TGTGCCTGGAGTAAGGGGTTGGGGTACGAGCAGTACTTC. This encodes CAWSKGLGYEQYF.

The CDR3 sequence is CASSLGLAGSQETQYF. The DNA for the CDR3 is TGTGCCAGCAGTCTGGGACTAGCGGGGTCTCAAGAGACCCAGTACTTC. V gene TRBV2 combines with J gene TRBJ2-5; 13 nucleotides agree with TRBD2. The ends lost 5 bases at V and 2 bases at J; junction bases unmatched: 5. Germline assignment: CDR1 SNHLY and CDR2 FYNNEI. This CDR3 region has 16 residues.

This chain links TRBV3-1 (or the pseudogene TRBV3-2) with TRBJ1-6; D uncertain. CDR3 length equals 14 residues. Germline assignment: CDR1 LGHDT and CDR2 YNNKEL (reference sequence). V was trimmed by 0 bases and J by 11 bases, leaving 11 bases between them. CDR3 protein: CASSQEQLETPLHF. The CDR3, as DNA: TGTGCCAGCAGCCAAGAACAGCTCGAGACACCCCTCCACTTT.

The chain links TRBV7-9 to TRBJ1-1, with a weak D call TRBD1 (6 bases). This CDR3 is built from 14 residues. The germline V gene has CDR1 SEHNR and CDR2 FQNEAQ (reference sequence). Trimming removed 3 bases from V and 4 bases from J, with 12 bases in between. The chain's CDR3 is CASSLNKGVTEAFF. CDR3 in DNA: TGTGCCAGCAGCTTGAATAAGGGGGTCACTGAAGCTTTCTTT.

This rearrangement joins TRBV23-1 to TRBJ1-5; TRBD1 agrees at 8 bases. TRBV23-1 is designated an ORF whose function remains uncertain. V lost 3 bases and J lost 10; bases outside the gene matches: 20. The CDR3 sequence is 18 residues long. The CDR3 bases are TGCGCCAGCAGTCATCTTTACTCTCGACAGGGGACTCGGGGTCCCCAGCATTTT. Encoded protein: CASSHLYSRQGTRGPQHF.

The chain recombines TRBV4-1 with TRBJ2-5, with a possible D match to TRBD1 (5 bases). Germline V gene data show CDR1 as MGHRA and CDR2 as YSYEKL. CDR3 size: 16 residues. Trimming cost V 1 base and J 3 bases, with 15 bases left between them. In DNA, the CDR3 is TGCGCCAGCAGCCAAGGGGCCCCCGACAGAAAAGAGACCCAGTACTTC. Protein: CASSQGAPDRKETQYF.

This sequence joins TRBV10-2 and TRBJ1-2; the match to TRBD1 covers 9 bases. V shed 5 bases and J 6 bases; nucleotides not matched to a gene: 7. Germline CDR1 WSHSY, CDR2 SAAADI. CDR3 size: 14 residues. The CDR3 nucleotides read TGCGCCAGCAGTCGGGACAGGGCGGGGGATGGCTACACCTTC. Translating gives CASSRDRAGDGYTF.

V gene TRBV5-4 combines with J gene TRBJ1-2; TRBD1 aligns across 8 bases. V was clipped by 0 bases and J by 8 bases; unmatched bases: 9. The germline gives CDR1 SGHNT, CDR2 YYREEE (reference sequence). This CDR3 region has 15 residues. The CDR3 DNA follows: TGTGCCAGCAGCTTGGCCAGCCAGGGGGCTGGAGGCTACACCTTC. This encodes CASSLASQGAGGYTF.